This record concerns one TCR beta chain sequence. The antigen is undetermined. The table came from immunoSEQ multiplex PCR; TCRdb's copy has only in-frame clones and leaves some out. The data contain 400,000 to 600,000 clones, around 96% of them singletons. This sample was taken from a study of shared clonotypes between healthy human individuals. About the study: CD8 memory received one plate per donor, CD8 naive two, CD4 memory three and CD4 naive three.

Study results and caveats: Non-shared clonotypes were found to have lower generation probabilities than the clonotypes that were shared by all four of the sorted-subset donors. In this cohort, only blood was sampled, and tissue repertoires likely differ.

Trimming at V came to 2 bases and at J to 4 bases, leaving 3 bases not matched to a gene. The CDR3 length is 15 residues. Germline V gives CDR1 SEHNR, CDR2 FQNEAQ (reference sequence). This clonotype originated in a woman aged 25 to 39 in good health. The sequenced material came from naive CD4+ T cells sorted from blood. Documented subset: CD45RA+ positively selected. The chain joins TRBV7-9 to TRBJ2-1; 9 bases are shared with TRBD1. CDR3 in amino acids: CASSLRGTGYNEQFF. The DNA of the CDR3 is TGTGCCAGCAGCTTACGCGGGACAGGGTACAATGAGCAGTTCTTC.